The source of this T cell receptor (beta chain) is a study of CD8+ T cells in alopecia areata. Sequencing relied on a cDNA template that was reverse transcribed from extracted RNA. Here immunoSEQ multiplex PCR was the method, and the copy in TCRdb shows in-frame clones only, minus some. The table has about 200,000 clones, nearly 60% seen once. Specified treatment: oral pan-JAK inhibitor, 5-10 mg twice daily. CDR1 is MNHEY and CDR2 is SVGAGI in the germline V gene. The junction had 2 bases not matched to a gene; V was cut back by 6 bases and J by 5 bases. This CDR3 contains 13 residues. The J gene is TRBJ1-5, the V gene TRBV6-5; 9 bases agree with TRBD1. Sample: CD4+ T cells sorted from blood, taken at week 24, from a patient treated with tofacitinib. This clonotype was sampled from a human donor with alopecia areata. CDR3 sequence: CASRGQGDQPQHF. In DNA, the CDR3 is TGTGCCAGCAGGGGACAGGGAGATCAGCCCCAGCATTTT.